The 7 T cell receptor beta chains in this list originate from one sample, sequenced in a study of graft-versus-host responses after intestinal transplantation. Data came from immunoSEQ multiplex PCR; TCRdb stores just in-frame clones and leaves some out. The data hold roughly 120,000 clones, with 75% to 95% observed a single time. The antigens of these receptors remain unknown. Sequencing used unstimulated CD4+ T cells sorted from spleen or lymph node cells, obtained before intestinal transplant. The origin of the receptors is a human donor who received an intestinal transplant.

This sequence joins TRBV6-1 and TRBJ2-7, with a possible D match to TRBD2 (5 bases). The V and J ends lost 5 bases and 2 bases respectively, with 10 bases between them. The germline gives CDR1 MNHNS, CDR2 SASEGT. This CDR3 comprises 13 residues. The CDR3 reads CASSSRGPYEQYF. The CDR3 bases are TGTGCCAGCAGTAGCCGGGGTCCCTACGAGCAGTACTTC.

The gene calls are TRBV5-8 and TRBJ1-2, with D hard to call. V was shortened by 5 bases and J by 7 bases, with 12 bases between the two germline ends. Germline CDR1 SGHTS, CDR2 YDEGEE. The CDR3 loop spans 12 amino acids. CDR3: CASRRGPLGYTF. In nucleotides, the CDR3 is TGTGCCAGCAGGAGAGGCCCGCTTGGCTACACCTTC.

The J gene is TRBJ2-1, the V gene TRBV19; TRBD2 agrees at 7 bases. After removal of 6 bases from V and 0 bases from J, the junction contained 8 bases not matched to a gene. Germline-derived CDR1 and CDR2 are LNHDA and SQIVND (reference sequence). There are 16 residues in the CDR3. The CDR3: CASRPQAGSSYNEQFF. The CDR3 nucleotides are TGTGCCAGTAGGCCCCAAGCGGGGAGCTCCTACAATGAGCAGTTCTTC.

The chain carries TRBV5-1 and TRBJ2-2; TRBD1 matches 7 bases. Germline loops: CDR1 SGHRS, CDR2 YFSETQ. V dropped 4 bases and J dropped 5; count of bases not matched to a gene: 2. CDR3 length: 13 residues. The DNA for the CDR3 is TGCGCCAGCAGCATCAGGGGGACCGGGGAGCTGTTTTTT. It encodes CASSIRGTGELFF.

This clone has just a few counts. The V gene is TRBV21-1, the J gene TRBJ1-2. TRBV21-1 is a pseudogene locus. The CDR3 extends over 15 amino acids. The CDR3 DNA follows: TGTGCCAGCAGCTCTCCCCGGGAACCGATCTATGGCTACACCTTC. It is translated as CASSSPREPIYGYTF.

This clone was seen a single time. The chain uses TRBV30 and TRBJ2-7; 9 bases are a match to TRBD1. V shed 5 bases, J shed 3 bases, and the junction held 8 bases outside the gene matches. Germline lookup yields CDR1 GTSNPN and CDR2 SVGIG (reference sequence). This CDR3 spans 14 amino acids. The CDR3: CAWGVGTGLYEQYF. In DNA form, the CDR3 reads TGTGCCTGGGGAGTAGGGACAGGGCTCTACGAGCAGTACTTC.

The chain combines TRBV2 with TRBJ1-1; 7 nucleotides align to TRBD1. V lost 6 bases and J lost 0; bases outside the gene matches: 4. CDR3 size: 14 residues. Germline CDR1 and CDR2: SNHLY and FYNNEI. The CDR3 sequence is CASRGQLMNTEAFF. As DNA, the CDR3 is TGTGCCAGCAGGGGACAGCTTATGAACACTGAAGCTTTCTTT.